Below, 21 T cell receptor beta chains from the same sample are listed, as sequenced in a study of beta chain features in type 1 diabetes. Overall study results and limits: A moderate, significant TCRB CDR3 shortening appeared in type 1 diabetes across four CD4+ subsets.

These TCRs are of unknown antigen specificity. Every bit of the isolated RNA underwent reverse transcription, so sequencing read expressed TCRB transcripts. Repertoires were generated with immunoSEQ multiplex PCR, while TCRdb's copy carries only in-frame clones and drops some. Among approximately 250,000 clones listed, 24% were seen once. Sequenced input: naive CD4+ T cells from blood. The receptors were sampled from a woman younger than 45 with type 1 diabetes.

V is TRBV2 and J is TRBJ1-2; perhaps TRBD1 as D (5 bases). Germline CDR1 SNHLY, CDR2 FYNNEI. V was cut by 7 bases and J by 7 bases, with 13 bases left in between. This CDR3 comprises 12 residues. This CDR3 is CASIVFTGGYTF. CDR3 nucleotides: TGTGCCAGCATAGTATTTACAGGTGGCTACACCTTC.

For this clone: Other DNA sequences from this sample encode an identical CDR3 as well. This chain links TRBV7-3 with TRBJ2-3, with D maybe TRBD2 (5 bases). The CDR3 has 14 residues. Trimming stripped 5 bases from V and 3 bases from J, with 12 bases between. From germline, CDR1 is SGHTA and CDR2 FQGTGA. The CDR3 here is CASSPYGGTDTQYF. The CDR3 bases are TGTGCCAGCAGCCCGTACGGAGGAACAGATACGCAGTATTTT.

V gene TRBV18 combines with J gene TRBJ1-5; D call uncertain. Deletions cut 1 base from V and 2 bases from J, with 12 bases between. This CDR3 region has 16 residues. From germline, CDR1 is KGHSH and CDR2 LQKENI. The CDR3, as DNA: TGTGCCAGCTCACCACGGGAGTTCGCAGGCAATCAGCCCCAGCATTTT. Its translation: CASSPREFAGNQPQHF.

There are a few counts of this clone. J is TRBJ2-7 and V is TRBV20-1; the match to TRBD1 covers 7 bases. The CDR3 is 11 residues long. CDR1 and CDR2 (germline): DFQATT, SNEGSKA (reference sequence). The trim removed 6 bases at V and 3 bases at J, leaving 2 bases unmatched. CDR3 nucleotides: TGCAGTGCGGACAGGAGCTACGAGCAGTACTTC. This encodes CSADRSYEQYF.

This clone was counted a few times. V usage is TRBV5-1 and J usage is TRBJ2-5, with 7 bases lining up with TRBD2. The CDR3 has 17 amino acids. V trimming: 4 bases; J trimming: 2 bases; junction bases outside the gene matches: 14. From germline, CDR1 is SGHRS and CDR2 YFSETQ. DNA for the CDR3: TGCGCCAGCAGCCGTTTGGCGGGAGAGGGATTACAAGAGACCCAGTACTTC. Its translation is CASSRLAGEGLQETQYF.

The CDR3 spells CASSVVGSGELFF. Written as DNA, the CDR3 is TGTGCCAGCAGCGTGGTAGGGAGCGGGGAGCTGTTTTTT. The chain recombines TRBV9 with TRBJ2-2; possibly TRBD2 for D (5 bases). The germline V gene has CDR1 SGDLS and CDR2 YYNGEE. Trimming removed 2 bases from V and 7 bases from J, with 9 bases in between. The CDR3 covers 13 residues.

V is TRBV2 and J is TRBJ1-4, with D perhaps matching TRBD1 (6 bases). Germline-derived CDR1 and CDR2 are SNHLY and FYNNEI. The CDR3 extends over 13 amino acids. Trimming took off 3 bases at V and 15 bases at J, with 17 bases between the two ends. The CDR3 coding sequence is TGTGCCAGCAGTGAGATACAGGGACCGGATTTGTTTTTT. Protein: CASSEIQGPDLFF.

CDR3 in amino acids: CATGGGGYTQYEQYF. The CDR3 DNA reads as TGTGCCACCGGAGGGGGCGGGTACACACAGTACGAGCAGTACTTC. The chain carries TRBV7-2 and TRBJ2-7; tentatively, D is TRBD1 (7 bases). Trimming left V 10 bases short and J 4 bases short, with 23 bases between. The CDR3 length is 15 residues. Germline CDR1 and CDR2: SGHTA and FQGNSA.

This clone was picked up a small number of times. V usage is TRBV29-1 and J usage is TRBJ2-3; a possible D gene is TRBD2 (6 bases). V was shortened by 2 bases and J by 1 base, with 10 bases between the two germline ends. The CDR3 length is 14 residues. Germline V gene data show CDR1 as SQVTM and CDR2 as ANQGSEA. CDR3 in amino acids: CSVESGDGTDTQYF. DNA of the CDR3: TGCAGCGTTGAATCGGGAGACGGCACAGATACGCAGTATTTT.

This clone was counted only a few times. The CDR3 DNA is TGTGCCTGCCATCTAGCGGGAGAGCAGTTCTTC. This gives the protein CACHLAGEQFF. The V and J genes are TRBV30 and TRBJ2-1; 9 positions agree with TRBD2. V trimming: 6 bases; J trimming: 10 bases; junction bases outside the gene matches: 4. The CDR3 runs to 11 residues. Germline V gene sequence: CDR1 GTSNPN, CDR2 SVGIG (reference sequence).

This clone was seen only once. The chain joins TRBV6-5 to TRBJ2-5, with D perhaps TRBD2 (6 bases). The CDR3 runs 13 residues. V was cut by 8 bases and J by 2 bases, with 12 bases left in between. Germline-derived CDR1 and CDR2 are MNHEY and SVGAGI. The CDR3 nucleotides are TGTGCCAGCGGGACCGGGACTCAAGAGACCCAGTACTTC. Translation gives CASGTGTQETQYF.

The chain recombines TRBV4-1 with TRBJ2-5; 8 nucleotides line up with TRBD2. Trimming took 1 base from V and 2 from J; bases not matched to a gene: 3. This CDR3 comprises 15 residues. Germline CDR1 is MGHRA and CDR2 is YSYEKL. The CDR3 DNA sequence: TGCGCCAGCAGCCAAGCAGGCGGGGGGCAAGAGACCCAGTACTTC. Its translation is CASSQAGGGQETQYF.

The table lists this clone with a few counts. The chain carries TRBV29-1 and TRBJ1-3, with a tentative D call TRBD1 (6 bases). Trimming removed 5 bases from V and 2 bases from J, with 10 bases in between. The V gene's germline CDR1 is SQVTM and CDR2 ANQGSEA. The CDR3 length is 13 residues. Here the CDR3 reads CSVRQVAGNTIYF. Here the CDR3 DNA reads TGCAGCGTTAGACAGGTTGCTGGAAACACCATATATTTT.

The chain employs TRBV6-5 and TRBJ2-5; TRBD2 is a possible D gene (6 bases). The V gene's germline CDR1 is MNHEY and CDR2 SVGAGI. CDR3 size: 14 residues. Trimming shortened V by 6 bases and J by 2 bases, and 13 bases separated the two germline ends. The CDR3: CASRGTGVQETQYF. The CDR3 DNA is TGTGCCAGCAGGGGTACGGGAGTTCAAGAGACCCAGTACTTC.

This chain joins TRBV9 and TRBJ1-1, with D hard to call. This CDR3 comprises 13 residues. Deletions cut 8 bases from V and 0 bases from J, with 11 bases between. Germline CDR1 is SGDLS and CDR2 is YYNGEE. The CDR3 DNA is TGTGCCAGTTCTAGGCAGTTGAACACTGAAGCTTTCTTT. Residues: CASSRQLNTEAFF.

This chain joins TRBV4-2 and TRBJ2-3, with D hard to call. Germline CDR1 LGHNA, CDR2 YNFKEQ. V was clipped by 0 bases and J by 10 bases, with 8 bases between them. The CDR3 has 12 amino acids. The CDR3 region has the DNA TGTGCCAGCAGCCAAGACTTGTCGGCGCAGTATTTT. It specifies CASSQDLSAQYF.

This clone was counted a few times. V is TRBV5-1 and J is TRBJ2-1; weak D call: TRBD1 (6 bases). Germline CDR1 reads SGHRS; CDR2 reads YFSETQ. The CDR3 is 15 residues long. V lost 3 bases and J lost 9, with 19 bases in between. The CDR3 coding sequence is TGCGCCAGCAGCTCCCCCCTGGCAGGGGATGGTGAGCAGTTCTTC. Amino acids: CASSSPLAGDGEQFF.

J is TRBJ1-2 and V is TRBV11-2, with TRBD1 matching 7 bases. Trimming at V came to 5 bases and at J to 2 bases, leaving 11 bases not matched to a gene. The CDR3 consists of 16 residues. CDR1 and CDR2 (germline): SGHAT, FQNNGV. In DNA form, the CDR3 reads TGTGCCAGCAGCCTCCGGGACAGCTTTACCAACTATGGCTACACCTTC. It codes for CASSLRDSFTNYGYTF.

The chain uses TRBV29-1 and TRBJ1-1; no firm D call. The V and J ends lost 3 bases and 1 base respectively, with 9 bases between them. Germline loops: CDR1 SQVTM, CDR2 ANQGSEA. This CDR3 spans 13 amino acids. The CDR3 nucleotides read TGCAGCGTTGATTGGCAGAAGAACACTGAAGCTTTCTTT. Translating gives CSVDWQKNTEAFF.

The sample holds a few counts of this clone. This sequence joins TRBV5-1 and TRBJ2-2, with 9 nucleotides matching TRBD2. The CDR3 spans 19 residues. V lost 0 bases to trimming and J lost 0 bases; unmatched junction nucleotides: 9. CDR1 and CDR2 (germline): SGHRS, YFSETQ. The DNA of the CDR3 is TGCGCCAGCAGCTTGGGGTCAGCGGGAGGCCCATCGAACACCGGGGAGCTGTTTTTT. It codes for CASSLGSAGGPSNTGELFF. The full variable domain, rest sourced from reference TRBV5-1 and TRBJ2-2, is KAGVTQTPRYLIKTRGQQVTLSCSPISGHRSVSWYQQTPGQGLQFLFEYFSETQRNKGNFPGRFSGRQFSNSRSEMNVSTLELGDSALYLCASSLGSAGGPSNTGELFFGEGSRLTVL.

This clone was seen a few times. The chain combines TRBV7-2 with TRBJ2-7, with 7 bases fitting TRBD1. Trimming removed 5 bases from V and 5 bases from J; junction bases left unmatched: 15. The CDR3 is 16 residues long. CDR1 SGHTA and CDR2 FQGNSA come from the germline V gene. The CDR3 here is CASSLSGTAVGNEQYF. The CDR3 DNA reads TGTGCCAGCAGCCTCTCCGGGACAGCCGTCGGGAACGAGCAGTACTTC.